These 27 T cell receptor beta chains were all obtained from the same sample, sequenced in a study of monozygotic twins with inflammatory bowel disease. After re-calling the 5' RACE reads, TCRdb lists one entry per CDR3 protein, DNA absent. The table gives 300,000 to 350,000 distinct CDR3 sequences; the top ten clones make up approximately 2% of it. Input material: blood. Source of these receptors: a human donor with ulcerative colitis or Crohn's disease, or a healthy co-twin of an affected twin (not recorded which).

This chain uses TRBV5-1 with TRBJ2-5. The CDR3 is 13 residues long. CDR1 is SGHRS, CDR2 YFSETQ, per germline. The CDR3 spells CASSRWTRETQYF.

The chain employs TRBV20-1 and TRBJ1-4; the D gene TCRdb calls, TRBD1, cannot be checked with no DNA. There are 15 residues in the CDR3. CDR1 DFQATT and CDR2 SNEGSKA come from the germline V gene (reference sequence). The CDR3 reads CSARRGTGVNEKLFF.

The chain combines TRBV28 with TRBJ2-2. This CDR3 has 13 amino acids. Germline CDR1 and CDR2: MDHEN and SYDVKM. The CDR3 spells CASSLDATGELFF.

J is TRBJ2-7 and V is TRBV28; TCRdb calls TRBD2, which cannot be checked without DNA. The CDR3 is 13 amino acids. Per germline, CDR1 MDHEN and CDR2 SYDVKM. CDR3 loop: CASSFGGGRDIDF.

The chain combines TRBV4-1 with TRBJ2-5; without DNA, the TCRdb call of TRBD1 cannot be checked. Germline CDR1 and CDR2: MGHRA and YSYEKL. The CDR3 is 13 amino acids. CDR3 amino acids: CASSPTGEETQYF.

This chain joins TRBV4-1 and TRBJ1-3. Per the germline V gene, CDR1 is MGHRA and CDR2 is YSYEKL. The CDR3 loop spans 16 amino acids. This chain's CDR3 is CASSQVPDSSGNTIYF.

J is TRBJ2-5 and V is TRBV20-1; TCRdb proposes TRBD1, but this gene call is untestable without DNA. The CDR3 length is 15 residues. Germline V lookup: CDR1 DFQATT, CDR2 SNEGSKA (reference sequence). Here the CDR3 reads CSAAQPGTGYGTQYF.

The chain uses TRBV11-2 and TRBJ2-3; the D call from TCRdb, TRBD1, cannot be confirmed without DNA. Per the germline V gene, CDR1 is SGHAT and CDR2 is FQNNGV. The CDR3 has 15 residues. CDR3: CASSLGGTATDTQYF.

This chain uses TRBV19 with TRBJ2-2; without DNA, the TCRdb call of TRBD1 cannot be checked. Germline V lookup: CDR1 LNHDA, CDR2 SQIVND (reference sequence). The CDR3 has 15 amino acids. CDR3 in amino acids: CASSIDKGSAGELFF.

The chain recombines TRBV25-1 with TRBJ2-1; the D call of TRBD2 rests on TCRdb alone, since no DNA is present to check it. Germline V lookup: CDR1 MGHDK, CDR2 SYGVNS. CDR3 length equals 16 residues. The CDR3 loop reads CASSPRAARSYNEQFF.

This chain joins TRBV4-3 and TRBJ2-1; with no DNA, the TCRdb D assignment of TRBD1 cannot be verified. CDR3 length equals 16 residues. Germline CDR1 and CDR2: LGHNA and YSLEER. The CDR3: CASSRNHREKYNEQFF.

The chain links TRBV28 to TRBJ2-1; TCRdb's D call, TRBD1, is unchecked because there is no DNA. The length of the CDR3 is 14 residues. Per germline, CDR1 MDHEN and CDR2 SYDVKM. The CDR3 spells CASSLGASLNEQFF.

The chain couples TRBV15 to TRBJ2-3; the TCRdb D gene call, TRBD2, has no DNA to confirm it. The CDR3 has 17 amino acids. Per the germline V gene, CDR1 is LNHNV and CDR2 is YYDKDF (reference sequence). CDR3 region: CATSRELLAGAANTQYF.

The V call is TRBV30, the J call TRBJ1-5; TCRdb picks TRBD1, but there is no DNA to check that call. Germline CDR1 and CDR2: GTSNPN and SVGIG (reference sequence). The CDR3 runs to 14 residues. The CDR3 loop reads CAWSRDGSNQPQHF.

The rearrangement links TRBV7-9 to TRBJ2-1; TCRdb gives TRBD2 as the D gene, but with no DNA this cannot be confirmed. Per germline, CDR1 SEHNR and CDR2 FQNEAQ (reference sequence). This CDR3 has 14 residues. This chain's CDR3 is CASSLGRLGRDKFF.

The chain is built from TRBV6-2 or TRBV6-3 and TRBJ2-1; TCRdb names TRBD1, which stays unverified in the absence of DNA. The V gene's germline CDR1 is MNHEY and CDR2 SVGEGT. This CDR3 region has 17 residues. The CDR3 is CASSGHLGGPSYNEQFF.

This chain connects TRBV14 to TRBJ2-7; TCRdb's D call, TRBD1, is unchecked because there is no DNA. CDR1 SGHDN and CDR2 FVKESK come from the germline V gene. The CDR3 has 15 amino acids. Here the CDR3 reads CASSQGSGDPYEQYF.

The rearrangement uses TRBV7-2 and TRBJ2-3; there is no DNA to check the TCRdb D call of TRBD2. This CDR3 is built from 17 residues. The germline V gene has CDR1 SGHTA and CDR2 FQGNSA. The CDR3 spells CASSQIRASGRTDTQYF. Filled out from reference TRBV7-2 and TRBJ2-3, the complete variable domain reads GAGVSQSPSNKVTEKGKDVELRCDPISGHTALYWYRQSLGQGLEFLIYFQGNSAPDKSGLPSDRFSAERTGGSVSTLTIQRTQQEDSAVYLCASSQIRASGRTDTQYFGPGTRLTVL.

V usage is TRBV4-1 and J usage is TRBJ1-2. The CDR3 sequence is 11 residues long. CDR1 MGHRA and CDR2 YSYEKL come from the germline V gene. The CDR3 sequence is CASSHNYGYTF.

The chain uses TRBV5-1 and TRBJ2-3; TCRdb calls TRBD1, which cannot be checked without DNA. Looked up from germline, CDR1 is SGHRS and CDR2 is YFSETQ. The CDR3 sequence is 13 residues long. This chain's CDR3 is CASSLGPPDTQYF.

The rearrangement joins TRBV30 to TRBJ2-1; TCRdb selects TRBD2, and the lack of DNA leaves this call unchecked. Germline V gene data show CDR1 as GTSNPN and CDR2 as SVGIG (reference sequence). The CDR3 contains 14 residues. The CDR3 sequence: CAWSPRGGRNEQFF.

CDR3 sequence reads: CASSFGHASNEQYF. The chain links TRBV7-9 to TRBJ2-7; TCRdb designates TRBD1, a call that cannot be tested without DNA. CDR1 SEHNR and CDR2 FQNEAQ come from the germline V gene (reference sequence). This CDR3 has 14 amino acids.

The chain joins TRBV3-1 to TRBJ1-1. CDR1 and CDR2 (germline): LGHDT, YNNKEL (reference sequence). The length of the CDR3 is 11 residues. The CDR3 sequence: CASSQEAEAFF.

The chain couples TRBV6-5 to TRBJ2-6; TCRdb lists TRBD1, though no DNA is available to test this call. Germline loops: CDR1 MNHEY, CDR2 SVGAGI. CDR3 length equals 15 residues. CDR3 amino acids: CASSYTGAGANVLTF.

The chain uses TRBV30 and TRBJ2-3; TCRdb proposes TRBD2, but this gene call is untestable without DNA. From germline, CDR1 is GTSNPN and CDR2 SVGIG (reference sequence). The CDR3 runs 16 residues. The CDR3 spells CAWGLLAGAGTDTQYF.

This chain uses TRBV3-1 with TRBJ2-7. Germline V gene sequence: CDR1 LGHDT, CDR2 YNNKEL (reference sequence). This CDR3 contains 13 residues. The CDR3 sequence: CASSQEILREQYF.

The genes are TRBV7-6 and TRBJ2-3; TCRdb gives TRBD2 as the D gene, but with no DNA this cannot be confirmed. The germline gives CDR1 SGHVS, CDR2 FNYEAQ. CDR3 length: 14 amino acids. The CDR3 here is CASSFTSGTDTQYF.